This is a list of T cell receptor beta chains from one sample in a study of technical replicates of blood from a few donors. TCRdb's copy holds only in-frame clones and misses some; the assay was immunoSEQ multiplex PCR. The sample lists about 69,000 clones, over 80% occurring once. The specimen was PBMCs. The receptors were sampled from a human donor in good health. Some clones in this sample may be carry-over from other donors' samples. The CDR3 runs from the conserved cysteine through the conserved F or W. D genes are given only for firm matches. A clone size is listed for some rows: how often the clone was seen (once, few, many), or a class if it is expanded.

cdr3_nt: TGTGCCAGCAGTCCCAGCGGGAGGGAGTGGACCCAGTACTTC
cdr3_aa: CASSPSGREWTQYF
clone_size: .
v_call: TRBV27
j_call: TRBJ2-5
d_call: TRBD2

cdr3_nt: TGTGCCAGCAGCGCTATAATTCAGGGGGGCCCTAACACTGAAGCTTTCTTT
cdr3_aa: CASSAIIQGGPNTEAFF
clone_size: .
v_call: TRBV7-6
j_call: TRBJ1-1
d_call: TRBD1

cdr3_nt: TGTGCCAGCAGCTTGAGACAGACTTTTGGCTACACCTTC
cdr3_aa: CASSLRQTFGYTF
clone_size: .
v_call: TRBV5-5
j_call: TRBJ1-2
d_call: .

cdr3_nt: TGTGCCAGCAGCTTAGAATACGTCGGGGGGGGGTTTTACGAGCAGTACTTC
cdr3_aa: CASSLEYVGGGFYEQYF
clone_size: .
v_call: TRBV7-8
j_call: TRBJ2-7
d_call: TRBD2

cdr3_nt: TGTGCCAGCAGCTTAGGCAGCGGTCAGACCCAGTACTTC
cdr3_aa: CASSLGSGQTQYF
clone_size: .
v_call: TRBV11-3
j_call: TRBJ2-5
d_call: .

cdr3_nt: TGTGCCAGCAGCTTGTTGGGCCAGGGGGACTACGAGCAGTACTTC
cdr3_aa: CASSLLGQGDYEQYF
clone_size: .
v_call: TRBV5-6
j_call: TRBJ2-7
d_call: TRBD1

cdr3_nt: TGTGCCACCAGCAGAGATCTGCGAGGGGGCTCTGGAAACACCATATATTTT
cdr3_aa: CATSRDLRGGSGNTIYF
clone_size: .
v_call: TRBV15
j_call: TRBJ1-3
d_call: .

cdr3_nt: TGTGCCAGCAGCGTAGGAGACAGAGTGCGGCAGCCCCAGCATTTT
cdr3_aa: CASSVGDRVRQPQHF
clone_size: .
v_call: TRBV9
j_call: TRBJ1-5
d_call: .

cdr3_nt: TGTGCCAGCAGCTCCCGGACTAGCGGGAGTGTTGGGGCCAACGTCCTGACTTTC
cdr3_aa: CASSSRTSGSVGANVLTF
clone_size: .
v_call: TRBV5-4
j_call: TRBJ2-6
d_call: TRBD2

cdr3_nt: TGTGCCAGCAGCCCCATGGACAGGGGAGGGCAGCCCCAGCATTTT
cdr3_aa: CASSPMDRGGQPQHF
clone_size: .
v_call: TRBV7-9
j_call: TRBJ1-5
d_call: TRBD1

cdr3_nt: TGCAGCGTTGAAGATAGCGGGGTACGCTACACCTTC
cdr3_aa: CSVEDSGVRYTF
clone_size: .
v_call: TRBV29-1
j_call: TRBJ1-2
d_call: .

cdr3_nt: TGTGCCTGGATTCACGGGGAAAGGACTGAAGCTTTCTTT
cdr3_aa: CAWIHGERTEAFF
clone_size: few
v_call: TRBV30
j_call: TRBJ1-1
d_call: .

cdr3_nt: TGTGCCAGCAGCTCTAGTGGGAATGAGCAGTTCTTC
cdr3_aa: CASSSSGNEQFF
clone_size: once
v_call: TRBV7-3
j_call: TRBJ2-1
d_call: .

cdr3_nt: TGTGCCAGCAGTTCTCAGGTCCGGGACAGGCAGTTCTTC
cdr3_aa: CASSSQVRDRQFF
clone_size: .
v_call: TRBV27
j_call: TRBJ2-1
d_call: TRBD1

cdr3_nt: TGTGCCAGCAGCTTACCTTCGGGTATCACAGATACGCAGTATTTT
cdr3_aa: CASSLPSGITDTQYF
clone_size: .
v_call: TRBV7-9
j_call: TRBJ2-3
d_call: .

cdr3_nt: TGTGCCATCAGCGCCGGACTAGCGGGAGGAGAGTACGAGCAGTACTTC
cdr3_aa: CAISAGLAGGEYEQYF
clone_size: .
v_call: TRBV10-3
j_call: TRBJ2-7
d_call: TRBD2

cdr3_nt: TGTGCCAGTAGTATTGGTAAGCGGAAGAACTATGGCTACACCTTC
cdr3_aa: CASSIGKRKNYGYTF
clone_size: .
v_call: TRBV19
j_call: TRBJ1-2
d_call: .

cdr3_nt: TGTGCCAGCAGTTTATCGGGTGACATGAACACTGAAGCTTTCTTT
cdr3_aa: CASSLSGDMNTEAFF
clone_size: once
v_call: TRBV27
j_call: TRBJ1-1
d_call: .

cdr3_nt: TGTGCCAGCACCCGTGGACAGGGGAGAAACTATGGCTACACCTTC
cdr3_aa: CASTRGQGRNYGYTF
clone_size: .
v_call: TRBV5-4
j_call: TRBJ1-2
d_call: TRBD1